This T cell receptor beta chain was sequenced for a study of control samples from healthy donors and cancer patients. The CDR3 loop spans 16 amino acids. The germline CDR1 and CDR2 sequences are SGHRS and YFSETQ. The trim removed 4 bases at V and 9 bases at J, leaving 8 bases unmatched. Profiling relied on immunoSEQ multiplex PCR, and the TCRdb table lists in-frame clones only, not all of them. The data hold tens of thousands of clones, with around 70% observed a single time. Sequencing was done on a sample of formalin-fixed, paraffin-embedded tissue. The clonotype comes from a male donor with melanoma. This chain connects TRBV5-1 to TRBJ1-6; TRBD1 matches 12 bases. The CDR3 coding sequence is TGCGCCAGCAGCCCGGGGACAGGGGGCCGGGGTTCACCCCTCCACTTT. Residues: CASSPGTGGRGSPLHF.